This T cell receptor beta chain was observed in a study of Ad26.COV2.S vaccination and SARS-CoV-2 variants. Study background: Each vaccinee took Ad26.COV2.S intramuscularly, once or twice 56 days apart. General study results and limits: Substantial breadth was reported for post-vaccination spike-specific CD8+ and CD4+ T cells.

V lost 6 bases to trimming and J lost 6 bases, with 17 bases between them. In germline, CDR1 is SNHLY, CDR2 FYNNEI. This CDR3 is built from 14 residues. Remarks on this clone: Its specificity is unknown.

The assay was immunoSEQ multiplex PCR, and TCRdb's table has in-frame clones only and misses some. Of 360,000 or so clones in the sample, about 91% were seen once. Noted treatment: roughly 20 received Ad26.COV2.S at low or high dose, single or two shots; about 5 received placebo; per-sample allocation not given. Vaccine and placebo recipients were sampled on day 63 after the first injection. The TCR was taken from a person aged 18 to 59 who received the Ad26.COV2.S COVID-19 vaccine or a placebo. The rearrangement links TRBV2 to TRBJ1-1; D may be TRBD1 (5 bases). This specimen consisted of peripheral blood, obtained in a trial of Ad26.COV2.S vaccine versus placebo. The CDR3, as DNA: TGTGCCAGCAGGCTCTCCAGGGATCTCCCTGAAGCTTTCTTT. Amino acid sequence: CASRLSRDLPEAFF.